Presented here are 11 T cell receptor beta chains from one specimen sequenced in a study of OX40 agonist ivuxolimab in advanced cancers. The method was immunoSEQ multiplex PCR; TCRdb's version includes in-frame clones alone and lacks a portion of them. The table includes about 83,000 clones, less than 85% detected once. The material sequenced was CD4+ or CD8+ T cells sorted from blood, taken in a trial of the OX40 agonist ivuxolimab. The receptors were gathered from an adult with an advanced solid tumor such as melanoma, head and neck, liver or kidney cancer.

This clone was observed a handful of times. The chain recombines TRBV30 with TRBJ1-1; TRBD1 matches 8 bases. This CDR3 is 14 amino acids long. Per the germline V gene, CDR1 is GTSNPN and CDR2 is SVGIG (reference sequence). With 0 bases clipped from V and 4 bases from J, the junction kept 4 bases outside the gene matches. CDR3 in DNA: TGTGCCTGGAGTGTACAGGGGGGAAGCACTGAAGCTTTCTTT. This encodes CAWSVQGGSTEAFF.

V is TRBV19 and J is TRBJ2-3, with 7 bases lining up with TRBD1. CDR1 is LNHDA, CDR2 SQIVND, per germline (reference sequence). There are 15 residues in the CDR3. V lost 6 bases, J lost 3 bases, and 9 bases stayed unmatched. DNA of the CDR3: TGTGCCAGTAGCCCGGGACAGAAGCGAACAGATACGCAGTATTTT. It specifies CASSPGQKRTDTQYF.

V is TRBV7-6 and J is TRBJ2-3, with 8 bases matching TRBD2. With V trimmed by 4 bases and J by 1 base, 7 bases remained unmatched. The CDR3 covers 16 residues. CDR1 and CDR2 (germline): SGHVS, FNYEAQ. CDR3 amino acids: CASSSTGGLRTDTQYF. The DNA of the CDR3 is TGTGCCAGCAGCTCAACGGGGGGGCTCCGCACAGATACGCAGTATTTT.

The V and J genes are TRBV11-2 and TRBJ2-1, with a weak D call TRBD2 (6 bases). The germline V and J ends were trimmed by 1 base and 0 bases, with 10 bases remaining between them. The CDR3 loop spans 16 amino acids. Germline CDR1 SGHAT, CDR2 FQNNGV. The CDR3 loop is CASSLGVRGSYNEQFF. CDR3 DNA: TGTGCCAGCAGCTTAGGGGTGCGGGGCTCCTACAATGAGCAGTTCTTC.

V gene TRBV29-1 combines with J gene TRBJ1-4; D unclear. Germline CDR1 is SQVTM and CDR2 is ANQGSEA. The CDR3 spans 11 residues. In DNA, the CDR3 is TGCAGTTATGCAACTAATGAAAAACTGTTTTTT. Encoded protein: CSYATNEKLFF. The full variable domain, with the rest looked up from reference TRBV29-1 and TRBJ1-4, is SAVISQKPSRDICQRGTSLTIQCQVDSQVTMMFWYRQQPGQSLTLIATANQGSEATYESGFVIDKFPISRPNLTFSTLTVSNMSPEDSSIYLCSYATNEKLFFGSGTQLSVL.

The chain links TRBV7-9 to TRBJ2-3; 7 positions match TRBD2. Germline V CDR1 and CDR2: SEHNR, FQNEAQ (reference sequence). This CDR3 contains 15 residues. Losses at the gene ends were 4 bases for V and 0 bases for J; bases not matched to a gene: 4. This CDR3 is CASSSGGGSTDTQYF. In DNA form, the CDR3 reads TGTGCCAGCAGCTCTGGCGGGGGAAGCACAGATACGCAGTATTTT.

In DNA, the CDR3 is TGCGCCAGCACCCTGGTAGGGGGCACTGAAGCTTTCTTT. Amino acids: CASTLVGGTEAFF. The genes are TRBV5-1 and TRBJ1-1; a possible D gene is TRBD1 (6 bases). CDR1 is SGHRS and CDR2 is YFSETQ in the germline V gene. The CDR3 length is 13 residues. Trimming stripped 6 bases from V and 4 bases from J, with 13 bases between.

J is TRBJ1-5 and V is TRBV29-1, with 8 positions matching TRBD1. The CDR3 is 13 residues long. In germline, CDR1 is SQVTM, CDR2 ANQGSEA. Trimming at V came to 6 bases and at J to 4 bases, leaving 5 bases not matched to a gene. The CDR3 here is CSVAGGWNQPQHF. The CDR3 nucleotides are TGCAGCGTGGCAGGGGGCTGGAATCAGCCCCAGCATTTT.

The chain recombines TRBV11-2 with TRBJ1-6; a weak D match, TRBD1 (6 bases). The germline V and J ends were trimmed by 5 bases and 8 bases, with 10 bases remaining between them. The CDR3 has 13 amino acids. CDR1 is SGHAT, CDR2 FQNNGV, per germline. CDR3 amino acids: CASSERGDSPLHF. For the CDR3, the DNA is TGTGCCAGCAGCGAGAGGGGGGATTCACCCCTCCACTTT.

The genes are TRBV7-2 and TRBJ2-2; 9 nucleotides line up with TRBD2. Germline trimming cut 1 base from V and 1 base from J; bases unmatched to any gene: 7. The CDR3 sequence is 18 residues long. CDR1 and CDR2 (germline): SGHTA, FQGNSA. CDR3 sequence: CASSLGYGLAKNTGELFF. DNA for the CDR3: TGTGCCAGCAGCTTAGGATACGGACTAGCGAAGAACACCGGGGAGCTGTTTTTT. Filled out from reference TRBV7-2 and TRBJ2-2, the complete variable domain reads GAGVSQSPSNKVTEKGKDVELRCDPISGHTALYWYRQSLGQGLEFLIYFQGNSAPDKSGLPSDRFSAERTGGSVSTLTIQRTQQEDSAVYLCASSLGYGLAKNTGELFFGEGSRLTVL.

This clone was counted a single time. The sample carries other DNA sequences with the same CDR3. V and J are TRBV30 and TRBJ1-5, with 10 bases lining up with TRBD1. V shed 1 base, J shed 6 bases, and the junction held 3 bases outside the gene matches. The CDR3 extends over 14 amino acids. Per the germline V gene, CDR1 is GTSNPN and CDR2 is SVGIG (reference sequence). The CDR3 DNA is TGTGCCTGGAGTGGACAGGGGGCCGGTCAGCCCCAGCATTTT. Translation: CAWSGQGAGQPQHF.